Below, 27 T cell receptor beta chains from the same sample are listed, as sequenced in a study of Tregs in tolerant kidney transplant recipients. The nonmyeloablative bone marrow transplants came from related graft donors, with transient mixed chimerism. Sequencing used immunoSEQ multiplex PCR; TCRdb keeps in-frame clones, though not all of them. The sample consists of roughly 64,000 clones, 70% to 90% of them appearing once. Source: CD4+ T cells from blood (PBMCs), taken 6 months after the transplant. The receptor source for this set is a human patient who received a combined kidney and bone marrow transplant. Some T cells may be provided by the graft donor.

This chain joins TRBV5-1 and TRBJ2-7; TRBD2 matches at 11 bases. V was pared by 4 bases and J by 3 bases, with 6 bases of the junction left unmatched. CDR1 SGHRS and CDR2 YFSETQ come from the germline V gene. The CDR3 runs 15 residues. The CDR3 sequence: CASSTSGSSHYEQYF. The CDR3 DNA follows: TGCGCCAGCAGCACTAGCGGGAGTTCTCACTACGAGCAGTACTTC.

The chain employs TRBV7-9 and TRBJ2-2; D is possibly TRBD2 (6 bases). CDR3 length: 14 residues. Germline CDR1 is SEHNR and CDR2 is FQNEAQ (reference sequence). V lost 3 bases and J lost 4, with 9 bases in between. The CDR3 coding sequence is TGTGCCAGCAGCTTGATGGGGGGCACCGGGGAGCTGTTTTTT. Its protein product is CASSLMGGTGELFF.

The chain is built from TRBV15 and TRBJ2-1, with 9 bases aligning to TRBD2. CDR3 length: 15 residues. V lost 0 bases and J lost 9; bases outside the gene matches: 6. CDR1 is LNHNV and CDR2 is YYDKDF in the germline V gene (reference sequence). CDR3 DNA: TGTGCCACCAGCAGAGATCGGACTAGCGTTGGTGAGCAGTTCTTC. Residues: CATSRDRTSVGEQFF. Full variable domain (missing parts from reference TRBV15 and TRBJ2-1): DAMVIQNPRYQVTQFGKPVTLSCSQTLNHNVMYWYQQKSSQAPKLLFHYYDKDFNNEADTPDNFQSRRPNTSFCFLDIRSPGLGDTAMYLCATSRDRTSVGEQFFGPGTRLTVL.

DNA for the CDR3: TGTGCCAGCAGCCGCGGACACGGCCAAGAGACCCAGTACTTC. Amino acid sequence: CASSRGHGQETQYF. This chain uses TRBV7-2 with TRBJ2-5; possibly TRBD1 for D (5 bases). V lost 5 bases, J lost 1 base, and 11 bases lay in between. The CDR3 has 14 amino acids. Looked up from germline, CDR1 is SGHTA and CDR2 is FQGNSA.

To note about this clone: The junction departs from the called germline gene at one end, perhaps through a read error. This CDR3 is also generated by other DNA sequences in the sample. This sequence joins TRBV30 and TRBJ1-6; perhaps TRBD1 as D (5 bases). Germline V gene data show CDR1 as GTSNPN and CDR2 as SVGIG (reference sequence). The CDR3 covers 13 residues. The chain's CDR3 is CARQGSYNSPLHF. The DNA of the CDR3 is TGTGCCAGGCAGGGCTCCTATAATTCCCCCCTCCACTTT.

J is TRBJ1-1 and V is TRBV4-2; D may be TRBD1 (6 bases). The CDR3 is 15 residues long. Germline V lookup: CDR1 LGHNA, CDR2 YNFKEQ. V gave up 8 bases and J gave up 3 bases, with 19 bases separating them. The CDR3 loop is CASSPPTGRDTEAFF. The DNA of the CDR3 is TGTGCCAGCTCGCCCCCTACAGGGAGGGACACTGAAGCTTTCTTT.

The V and J genes are TRBV7-9 and TRBJ1-1; 8 positions agree with TRBD1. J gave up 1 base and V 7 bases, and 5 bases lay outside the gene matches. The CDR3 is 14 residues long. Per the germline V gene, CDR1 is SEHNR and CDR2 is FQNEAQ (reference sequence). CDR3 nucleotides: TGTGCCAGCACCCCGACAGGGGCGAACACTGAAGCTTTCTTT. It is translated as CASTPTGANTEAFF.

There are a few counts of this clone. The chain uses TRBV6-6 and TRBJ2-7; weak D call: TRBD1 (5 bases). Trimming shortened V by 7 bases and J by 3 bases, and 13 bases separated the two germline ends. The V gene's germline CDR1 is MNHNY and CDR2 SVGAGI (reference sequence). There are 13 residues in the CDR3. The DNA of the CDR3 is TGTGCCAGCATGAGGCCAGGGCTCTACGAGCAGTACTTC. It codes for CASMRPGLYEQYF.

The J gene is TRBJ2-5, the V gene TRBV7-2; 8 bases line up with TRBD2. Germline V gives CDR1 SGHTA, CDR2 FQGNSA. The CDR3 is 14 amino acids. The V and J ends lost 3 bases and 2 bases, in that order; junction bases with no gene match: 2. CDR3 in DNA: TGTGCCAGCAGCTTGGAGCGGGGGCAAGAGACCCAGTACTTC. This translates into CASSLERGQETQYF.

The genes are TRBV7-2 and TRBJ2-3, with D unclear. This CDR3 spans 13 amino acids. Germline V lookup: CDR1 SGHTA, CDR2 FQGNSA. V lost 4 bases to trimming and J lost 4 bases, with 9 bases between them. The CDR3 sequence is CASSSRWADTQYF. As DNA, the CDR3 is TGTGCCAGCAGCTCTAGATGGGCAGATACGCAGTATTTT.

The rearrangement joins TRBV7-2 to TRBJ2-5; unclear D gene. Germline values: CDR1 SGHTA, CDR2 FQGNSA. Trimming shortened V by 8 bases and J by 4 bases, and 20 bases separated the two germline ends. The CDR3 has 15 amino acids. CDR3 in amino acids: CASSQEGSSGETQYF. For the CDR3, the DNA is TGTGCCAGCTCCCAAGAAGGCAGTTCGGGAGAGACCCAGTACTTC. Using reference TRBV7-2 and TRBJ2-5 for the parts outside the CDR3, the full variable domain is GAGVSQSPSNKVTEKGKDVELRCDPISGHTALYWYRQSLGQGLEFLIYFQGNSAPDKSGLPSDRFSAERTGGSVSTLTIQRTQQEDSAVYLCASSQEGSSGETQYFGPGTRLLVL.

The chain carries TRBV11-3 and TRBJ2-3; the match to TRBD2 covers 10 bases. V was pared by 4 bases and J by 1 base, with 2 bases of the junction left unmatched. CDR3 length: 15 residues. CDR1 is SGHNT, CDR2 YENEEA, per germline. The CDR3, as DNA: TGTGCCAGCAGCTCCCTAGCGGGAGGCACAGATACGCAGTATTTT. Translation: CASSSLAGGTDTQYF.

The chain carries TRBV7-8 and TRBJ1-3; D is undetermined. Trimming took off 4 bases at V and 0 bases at J, with 10 bases between the two ends. The CDR3 sequence is 15 residues long. The germline V gene encodes CDR1 SGHVS and CDR2 FQNEAQ. CDR3 residues: CASSSREVSGNTIYF. The CDR3 nucleotides are TGTGCCAGCAGCTCGCGGGAGGTCTCTGGAAACACCATATATTTT.

The V and J genes are TRBV25-1 and TRBJ2-6; unclear D gene. The CDR3 runs to 17 residues. The germline V and J ends were trimmed by 3 bases and 0 bases, with 12 bases remaining between them. The V gene's germline CDR1 is MGHDK and CDR2 SYGVNS. The CDR3 DNA reads as TGTGCCAGCAGTGATAGTTCAGGCCTCTCTGGGGCCAACGTCCTGACTTTC. It yields the protein CASSDSSGLSGANVLTF.

The V and J genes are TRBV6-1 and TRBJ1-2; perhaps TRBD1 as D (6 bases). This CDR3 has 15 amino acids. Germline V gene lookup returns CDR1 MNHNS and CDR2 SASEGT. Trimming left V 2 bases short and J 6 bases short, with 16 bases between. Here the CDR3 DNA reads TGTGCCAGCAGTGAATCTCTAGGGGGTTTGGATGGCTACACCTTC. Its protein product is CASSESLGGLDGYTF.

The rearrangement joins TRBV7-9 to TRBJ1-3; 9 positions match TRBD1. J was trimmed by 4 bases and V by 10 bases; bases with no gene match: 14. The V gene's germline CDR1 is SEHNR and CDR2 FQNEAQ (reference sequence). The CDR3 is made up of 16 amino acids. The CDR3, as DNA: TGTGCCACCCAACAAGACAGGGGGATCCGAGGAAACACCATATATTTT. Its protein is CATQQDRGIRGNTIYF.

The DNA for the CDR3 is TGTGCCAGCAGCTTGGAGCAGGGTTATGGCTATGGCTACACCTTC. Translating it yields CASSLEQGYGYGYTF. The chain combines TRBV5-4 with TRBJ1-2; D is possibly TRBD1 (5 bases). This CDR3 is built from 15 residues. CDR1 SGHNT and CDR2 YYREEE come from the germline V gene (reference sequence). The V and J ends lost 0 bases and 4 bases respectively, with 13 bases between them.

This clone was detected only once. This chain joins TRBV27 and TRBJ1-2; D uncertain. This CDR3 has 13 residues. Germline V gives CDR1 MNHEY, CDR2 SMNVEV (reference sequence). V dropped 7 bases and J dropped 3 bases, with 12 bases sitting between them. DNA for the CDR3: TGTGCCAGCATGAGGGTTGGGGACTATGGCTACACCTTC. Translating it yields CASMRVGDYGYTF.

This clone is a singleton in its sample. The V gene is TRBV6-1, the J gene TRBJ1-5; maybe TRBD1 (6 bases). Trimming left V 4 bases short and J 1 base short, with 8 bases between. Germline lookup yields CDR1 MNHNS and CDR2 SASEGT. This CDR3 region has 14 residues. The DNA for the CDR3 is TGTGCCAGCAGTGTAACAGGGAGCAATCAGCCCCAGCATTTT. Its protein is CASSVTGSNQPQHF.

The rearrangement links TRBV28 to TRBJ2-1; 7 nucleotides line up with TRBD1. This CDR3 is built from 16 residues. The V gene's germline CDR1 is MDHEN and CDR2 SYDVKM. The trim removed 5 bases at V and 10 bases at J, leaving 17 bases unmatched. For the CDR3, the DNA is TGTGCCAGCAGTCGACCGACAGGGATGGGCCTTAACGAGCAGTTCTTC. This codes for CASSRPTGMGLNEQFF.

The chain is built from TRBV6-4 and TRBJ1-1; the D gene is possibly TRBD1 (5 bases). V dropped 5 bases and J dropped 1 base, with 8 bases sitting between them. Germline V gene lookup returns CDR1 MRHNA and CDR2 SNTAGT. The CDR3 runs to 13 residues. CDR3 sequence (DNA): TGTGCCAGCAGTCGGACAACGAACACTGAAGCTTTCTTT. It is translated as CASSRTTNTEAFF.

This chain connects TRBV15 to TRBJ2-5; TRBD2 aligns across 13 bases. The closer fit of TRBJ2-7 to the DNA end suggests the J call may be wrong. CDR3 size: 18 residues. Germline values: CDR1 LNHNV, CDR2 YYDKDF (reference sequence). In DNA, the CDR3 is TGTGCCACCAGCAGAGATCAGGGTGGACTAGCGGGAGTGTACGAGCAGTACTTC. Its translation is CATSRDQGGLAGVYEQYF.

The chain couples TRBV7-3 to TRBJ1-1; 7 bases fit TRBD1. V lost 5 bases and J lost 1; bases outside the gene matches: 4. CDR3 size: 14 residues. Germline V CDR1 and CDR2: SGHTA, FQGTGA. The CDR3 is CASSAGQENTEAFF. In DNA, the CDR3 is TGTGCCAGCAGCGCCGGACAGGAGAACACTGAAGCTTTCTTT.

This clone was seen more than once but under ten times. The genes are TRBV5-6 and TRBJ1-4; 9 bases line up with TRBD1. The length of the CDR3 is 14 residues. Per the germline V gene, CDR1 is SGHDT and CDR2 is YYEEEE. The J segment lost 5 bases and the V segment lost 6 bases, leaving 5 bases of the junction unmatched. The DNA of the CDR3 is TGTGCCAGCATCAGGACAGGGGACAATGAAAAACTGTTTTTT. Translation gives CASIRTGDNEKLFF.

This sequence joins TRBV7-8 and TRBJ2-3; 10 bases fit TRBD2. In germline, CDR1 is SGHVS, CDR2 FQNEAQ. The CDR3 totals 15 residues. V gave up 5 bases and J gave up 0 bases; unmatched junction bases: 2. The CDR3 sequence: CASSQAGGSTDTQYF. The DNA of the CDR3 is TGTGCCAGCAGCCAAGCGGGGGGGAGCACAGATACGCAGTATTTT.

This chain uses TRBV2 with TRBJ1-2, with TRBD1 matching 9 bases. With 7 bases clipped from V and 7 bases from J, the junction kept 7 bases outside the gene matches. The CDR3 sequence is 13 residues long. Germline CDR1 is SNHLY and CDR2 is FYNNEI. The CDR3 DNA is TGTGCCAGCACCTGGACAGGGGCCCTTGGCTACACCTTC. This codes for CASTWTGALGYTF.

The gene calls are TRBV5-1 and TRBJ1-3, with D uncertain. Germline V gene sequence: CDR1 SGHRS, CDR2 YFSETQ. The V and J ends lost 5 bases and 0 bases respectively, with 9 bases between them. The CDR3 is 14 residues long. CDR3 loop: CASRTQSSGNTIYF. The CDR3 bases are TGCGCCAGCAGGACACAAAGCTCTGGAAACACCATATATTTT.